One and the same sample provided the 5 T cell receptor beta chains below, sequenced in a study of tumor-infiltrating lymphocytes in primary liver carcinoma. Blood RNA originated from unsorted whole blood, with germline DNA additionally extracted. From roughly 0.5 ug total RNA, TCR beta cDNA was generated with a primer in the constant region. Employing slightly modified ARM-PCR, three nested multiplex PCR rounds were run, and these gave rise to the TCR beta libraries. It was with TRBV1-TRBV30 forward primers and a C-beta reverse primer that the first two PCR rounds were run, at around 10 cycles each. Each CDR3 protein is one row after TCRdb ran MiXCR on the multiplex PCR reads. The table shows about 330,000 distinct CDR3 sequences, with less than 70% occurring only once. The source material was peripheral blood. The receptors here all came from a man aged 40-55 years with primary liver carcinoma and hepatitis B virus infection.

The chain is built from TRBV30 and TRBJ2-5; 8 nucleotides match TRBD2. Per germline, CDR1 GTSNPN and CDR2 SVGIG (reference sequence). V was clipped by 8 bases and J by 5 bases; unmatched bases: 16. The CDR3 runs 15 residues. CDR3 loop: CAGGRSGSVSETQYF. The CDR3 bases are TGTGCCGGGGGGAGGAGCGGGAGTGTGTCGGAGACCCAGTACTTC.

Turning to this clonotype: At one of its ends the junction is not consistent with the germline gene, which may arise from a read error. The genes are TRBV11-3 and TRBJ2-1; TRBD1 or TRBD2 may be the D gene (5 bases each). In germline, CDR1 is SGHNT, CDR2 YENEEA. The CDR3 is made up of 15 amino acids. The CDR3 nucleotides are TGTGGCAGCAGCCCCGGGACCGAGAGCAGAGGTGAGCAGTTCTTC. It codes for CGSSPGTESRGEQFF.

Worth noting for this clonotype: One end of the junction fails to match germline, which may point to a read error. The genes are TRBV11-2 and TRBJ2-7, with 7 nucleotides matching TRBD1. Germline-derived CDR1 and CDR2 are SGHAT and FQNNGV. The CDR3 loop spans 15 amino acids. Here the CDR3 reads CANSLGGLFGDERYF. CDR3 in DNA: TGTGCCAACAGCTTAGGGGGCCTCTTTGGCGACGAGCGGTACTTC.

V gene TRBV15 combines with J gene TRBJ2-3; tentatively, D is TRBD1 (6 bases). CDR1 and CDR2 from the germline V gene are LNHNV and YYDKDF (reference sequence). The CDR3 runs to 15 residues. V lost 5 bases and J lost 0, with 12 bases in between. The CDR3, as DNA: TGTGCCACCAGCCTCGGACAGCCTAGCACAGATACGCAGTATTTT. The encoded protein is CATSLGQPSTDTQYF. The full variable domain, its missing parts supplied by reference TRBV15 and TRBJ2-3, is DAMVIQNPRYQVTQFGKPVTLSCSQTLNHNVMYWYQQKSSQAPKLLFHYYDKDFNNEADTPDNFQSRRPNTSFCFLDIRSPGLGDTAMYLCATSLGQPSTDTQYFGPGTRLTVL.

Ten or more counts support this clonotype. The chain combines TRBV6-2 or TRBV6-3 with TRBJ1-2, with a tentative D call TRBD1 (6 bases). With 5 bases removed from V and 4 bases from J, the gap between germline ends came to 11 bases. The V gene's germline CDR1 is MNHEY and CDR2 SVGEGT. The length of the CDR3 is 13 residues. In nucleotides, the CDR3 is TGTGCCAGCAGTCCGGACAGAAGCTATGGCTACACCTTC. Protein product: CASSPDRSYGYTF.